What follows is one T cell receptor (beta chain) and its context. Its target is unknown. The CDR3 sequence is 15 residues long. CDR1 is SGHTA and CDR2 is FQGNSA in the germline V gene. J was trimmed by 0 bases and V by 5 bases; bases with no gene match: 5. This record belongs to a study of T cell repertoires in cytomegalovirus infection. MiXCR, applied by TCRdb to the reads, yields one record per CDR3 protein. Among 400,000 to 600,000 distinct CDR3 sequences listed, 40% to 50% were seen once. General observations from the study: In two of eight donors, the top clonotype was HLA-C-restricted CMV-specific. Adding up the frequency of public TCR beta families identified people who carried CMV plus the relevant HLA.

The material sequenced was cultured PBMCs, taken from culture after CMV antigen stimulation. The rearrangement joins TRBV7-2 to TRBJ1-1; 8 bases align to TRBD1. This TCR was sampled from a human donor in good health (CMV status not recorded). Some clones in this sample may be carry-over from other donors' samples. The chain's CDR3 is CASSASGQVNTEAFF. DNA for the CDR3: TGTGCCAGCAGCGCCTCGGGACAGGTGAACACTGAAGCTTTCTTT.